This entry is about one T cell receptor (beta chain). Its antigen target is currently unknown. No qualities accompany the bases; no much larger clone lies one base away. These data come from a study of T cells after yellow fever vaccination (dated by TCRdb to the late 2010s). About the full investigation: The SMART-Seq v4 Ultra Low Input RNA kit was used to prepare libraries from fractions with low cell numbers. To track T-cell clones before and after primary and booster YFV17D yellow fever vaccination, bulk TCR alpha and beta repertoires were sequenced longitudinally. Two healthy male donors made up the cohort, one aged 18 to 30 years and the other aged 30 to 40 years. Blood was collected at multiple timepoints before and after primary and secondary immunization, and bulk PBMC replicates and cell subsets were isolated. Points the paper makes about the study in general: Because the study included only two donors, the extent to which the findings can be generalized is limited. After the booster, most clones that had expanded after primary vaccination were detected again (around 97% of CD4 and more than 85% of CD8), suggesting broad maintenance of memory. Compared with the primary T-cell response, the secondary T-cell response was faster but weaker, reaching its peak on day 5 rather than on day 15. A small fraction of clonotypes showed up in both the CD4 and CD8 compartments, probably as a result of convergent recombination. Computational filtering was required because FACS-sorted repertoires could contain abundant contaminating clonotypes from the bulk population.

The sample's treatment or condition label is to be understood as: live attenuated yellow fever vaccine strain. Two biological replicates of bulk PBMCs were collected at each blood-draw timepoint. PBMCs were isolated from peripheral blood using a standard Ficoll-Paque protocol. RNA was extracted with TriZol from bulk PBMCs, CD4 and CD8 fractions, and dextramer-positive and dextramer-negative fractions. TCRdb lists the instrument as Illumina NovaSeq 6000. TCR cDNA was synthesized by 5'RACE template switching, through which a universal primer site and unique molecular identifiers were introduced. cDNA synthesis was primed from both the TCR alpha and TCR beta constant segments. Libraries were amplified in two PCR steps, with sample barcodes and sequencing adapters added in the second step. Sequencing of libraries was done on Illumina HiSeq 2500 (2x100 bp) or NovaSeq (2x150 bp). Regarding the original processing steps: Reads were demultiplexed and collapsed into UMI consensus sequences with MIGEC, and V(D)J alignment was performed with MiXCR. Vaccine-responding clonotypes were defined with edgeR using replicate PBMC samples, requiring FDR below 0.01 and a log2 fold change above 5 up to day 15. Bulk clonotypes were assigned CD4 or CD8 identity according to which sequenced CD4 or CD8 repertoire held them at higher abundance. Through fastp at Q25 and MiXCR, TCRdb rebuilt clones from the public reads, retaining in-frame beta chains. Every entry covers one CDR3 protein and lists the most common genes and DNA from its rows. The V and J calls were determined by TCRdb, not by the authors. The sample contains fewer than 450,000 distinct CDR3 sequences, 3% to 4.5% of them found a single time. The ten largest clones take up 20% to 25% of the sample.

This material consisted of PBMCs, taken 5 days after the yellow fever booster vaccination. This clonotype was obtained from a man between 18 and 29 years old who received the YFV17D yellow fever vaccine.

The CDR3 in this case is CATSDLLLTDNEQFF. The sequenced DNA: TGTGCCACCAGTGATTTGCTCCTGACAGACAATGAGCAGTTCTTC. The chain was built from TRBV24-1 and TRBJ2-1, and possibly TRBD1, on 5 matching bases. V and J are truncated by 0 bases and 5 bases respectively, leaving an intervening sequence of 10 bases. Looking up the germline V gene yields CDR1 KGHDR and CDR2 SFDVKD. The CDR3 has 15 amino acids, counting the end cysteine and phenylalanine. Of the read, only the CDR3 DNA is kept; its 45 bases are in frame from base 1.